The next 9 T cell receptor beta chains were all read from a single sample in a study of blood T cell repertoires in COVID-19. Data came from immunoSEQ multiplex PCR; TCRdb stores just in-frame clones and leaves some out. The data hold under 75,000 clones, with around 90% observed a single time. Sequenced sample: peripheral blood. The receptors stem from a man between 60 and 75 years old with active COVID-19.

CDR3: CASSHGQGAYGYTF. The CDR3 bases are TGCGCCAGCAGCCACGGACAGGGAGCCTATGGCTACACCTTC. The chain recombines TRBV5-1 with TRBJ1-2; TRBD1 matches 8 bases. This CDR3 region has 14 residues. V trimming: 4 bases; J trimming: 4 bases; junction bases outside the gene matches: 6. Germline assignment: CDR1 SGHRS and CDR2 YFSETQ.

Concerning this clone: One junction end does not reproduce the germline sequence, and a read error may be involved. The J gene is TRBJ1-1, the V gene TRBV7-7; D perhaps matches TRBD1 (5 bases). The CDR3 loop spans 13 amino acids. CDR1 and CDR2 from the germline V gene are SSHAT and FNYEAQ (reference sequence). The CDR3 bases are TGTGCTAGCAGCCGAGACAGGAACACTGAAGCTTTCTTT. This encodes CASSRDRNTEAFF.

The chain uses TRBV7-6 and TRBJ2-7; TRBD2 matches at 9 bases. Trimming cost V 5 bases and J 0 bases; bases outside gene matches: 5. The CDR3 sequence is 15 residues long. Germline values: CDR1 SGHVS, CDR2 FNYEAQ. CDR3 sequence: CASSATSGPSYEQYF. The CDR3 DNA is TGTGCCAGCAGCGCCACTAGCGGGCCCTCCTACGAGCAGTACTTC.

The J gene is TRBJ2-5, the V gene TRBV7-3; D might be TRBD2 (5 bases). The CDR3 sequence is 13 residues long. V was trimmed by 5 bases and J by 1 base, leaving 8 bases between them. The germline V gene has CDR1 SGHTA and CDR2 FQGTGA. CDR3 sequence (DNA): TGTGCCAGCAGCGTCCGGGGCCAAGAGACCCAGTACTTC. Amino acids: CASSVRGQETQYF.

The chain uses TRBV9 and TRBJ2-7, with D perhaps matching TRBD1 (6 bases). Germline-derived CDR1 and CDR2 are SGDLS and YYNGEE. The CDR3 covers 15 residues. Trimming pared 0 bases from V and 3 bases from J, leaving 13 bases between. The CDR3 loop is CASSVAQGTLYEQYF. The CDR3 DNA sequence: TGTGCCAGCAGCGTAGCACAGGGCACACTCTACGAGCAGTACTTC.

The chain carries TRBV7-9 and TRBJ1-2; no firm D call. This CDR3 has 11 residues. The V and J ends lost 0 bases and 7 bases respectively, with 3 bases between them. CDR1 SEHNR and CDR2 FQNEAQ come from the germline V gene (reference sequence). As DNA, the CDR3 is TGTGCCAGCAGCTTAGCCGGTGGCTACACCTTC. This codes for CASSLAGGYTF. Drawing the rest from reference TRBV7-9 and TRBJ1-2, the complete variable domain is DTGVSQNPRHKITKRGQNVTFRCDPISEHNRLYWYRQTLGQGPEFLTYFQNEAQLEKSRLLSDRFSAERPKGSFSTLEIQRTEQGDSAMYLCASSLAGGYTFGSGTRLTVV.

The chain links TRBV18 to TRBJ2-1; D is perhaps TRBD2 (6 bases). CDR1 and CDR2 from the germline V gene are KGHSH and LQKENI. The CDR3 is 17 residues long. Trimming shortened V by 6 bases and J by 0 bases, and 18 bases separated the two germline ends. CDR3 amino acids: CASSLSPLASSYNEQFF. Written as DNA, the CDR3 is TGTGCCAGCTCGCTTTCTCCCCTAGCGAGCTCCTACAATGAGCAGTTCTTC.

The chain links TRBV19 to TRBJ1-3; D uncertain. This CDR3 region has 15 residues. Germline assignment: CDR1 LNHDA and CDR2 SQIVND (reference sequence). With 7 bases removed from V and 0 bases from J, the gap between germline ends came to 13 bases. The CDR3 DNA sequence: TGTGCCAGTACCCAACCGGAGTTCTCTGGAAACACCATATATTTT. Translated: CASTQPEFSGNTIYF.

The chain uses TRBV19 and TRBJ2-1; D is perhaps TRBD2 (6 bases). Germline CDR1 and CDR2: LNHDA and SQIVND (reference sequence). V was cut by 3 bases and J by 9 bases, with 12 bases left in between. The CDR3 contains 13 residues. The chain's CDR3 is CASSIGRGGEQFF. Written as DNA, the CDR3 is TGTGCCAGTAGTATTGGACGGGGAGGTGAGCAGTTCTTC.